This TCR beta chain derives from a study of blood T cell repertoires in COVID-19. About the study: The study drew acute and convalescent COVID-19 samples from the United States, Italy and Spain. PBMCs, B-cell-depleted T cells, or T cells were the source of the cDNA or gDNA that made up the material.

This table comes from immunoSEQ multiplex PCR, and its TCRdb copy is limited to in-frame clones, with some not included. This sample has about 260,000 clones, with around 84% found just once. There are 14 residues in the CDR3. The ends lost 1 base at V and 5 bases at J; junction bases unmatched: 3. The germline CDR1 and CDR2 sequences are SQVTM and ANQGSEA. The sequence was collected from a man aged 25-40 years with acute COVID-19. This chain connects TRBV29-1 to TRBJ2-1, with 9 bases lining up with TRBD2. Sample: PBMCs or T cells enriched from blood (not recorded which). Written as DNA, the CDR3 is TGCAGCGTTGAAGGGCTAGCGGGGAACAATGAGCAGTTCTTC. This translates into CSVEGLAGNNEQFF.